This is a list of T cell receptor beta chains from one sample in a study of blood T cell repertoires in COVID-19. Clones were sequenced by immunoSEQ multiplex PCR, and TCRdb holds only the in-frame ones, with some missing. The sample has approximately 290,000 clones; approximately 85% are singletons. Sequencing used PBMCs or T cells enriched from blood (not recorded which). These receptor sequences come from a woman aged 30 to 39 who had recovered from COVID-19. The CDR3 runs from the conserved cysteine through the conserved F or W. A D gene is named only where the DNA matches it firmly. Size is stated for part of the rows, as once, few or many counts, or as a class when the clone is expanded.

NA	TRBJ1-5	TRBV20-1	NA	CSASKGPSNQPQHF	TGCAGTGCTAGTAAGGGGCCTAGCAATCAGCCCCAGCATTTT
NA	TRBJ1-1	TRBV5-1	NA	CASRPGTPNAKGAFF	TGCGCCAGCAGACCCGGGACACCAAACGCCAAGGGAGCTTTCTTT
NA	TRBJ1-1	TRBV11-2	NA	CASSPGRVSTEAFF	TGTGCCAGCAGCCCGGGGAGGGTGAGCACTGAAGCTTTCTTT
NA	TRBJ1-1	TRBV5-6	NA	CASSPGGDMNTEAFF	TGTGCCAGCAGCCCGGGAGGCGACATGAACACTGAAGCTTTCTTT
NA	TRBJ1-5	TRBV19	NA	CASSITGTLSNQPQHF	TGTGCCAGTAGTATAACCGGGACACTAAGCAATCAGCCCCAGCATTTT
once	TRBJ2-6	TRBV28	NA	CASSGEGSAGANVLTF	TGTGCCAGCAGTGGAGAGGGATCTGCTGGGGCCAACGTCCTGACTTTC
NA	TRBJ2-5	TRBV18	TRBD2	CASSGEGPSETQYF	TGTGCCAGCTCAGGGGAGGGCCCGTCAGAGACCCAGTACTTC
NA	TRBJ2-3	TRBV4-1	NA	CASSHPGLGASTDTQYF	TGCGCCAGCAGCCATCCAGGGCTTGGGGCTAGCACAGATACGCAGTATTTT
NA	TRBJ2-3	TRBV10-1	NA	CASSEFRSLTDTQYF	TGCGCCAGCAGTGAGTTCCGGAGTTTAACAGATACGCAGTATTTT
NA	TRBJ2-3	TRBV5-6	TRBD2	CASSLDPSGGDTQYF	TGTGCCAGCAGCTTAGACCCTAGCGGGGGAGATACGCAGTATTTT
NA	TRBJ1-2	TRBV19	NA	CASKGPAGEGYTF	TGTGCCTCTAAAGGCCCCGCCGGAGAGGGCTACACCTTC
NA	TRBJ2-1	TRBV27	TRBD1	CASGPSGTGHHEQFF	TGTGCCAGCGGACCTTCCGGGACAGGGCATCATGAGCAGTTCTTC
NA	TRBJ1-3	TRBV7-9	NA	CASSLAGGFGNTIYF	TGTGCCAGCAGCTTAGCAGGAGGCTTTGGAAACACCATATATTTT
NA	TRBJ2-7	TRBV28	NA	CASSVAGTRRGTDEQYF	TGTGCCAGCAGTGTCGCCGGGACCCGGAGGGGTACTGACGAGCAGTACTTC
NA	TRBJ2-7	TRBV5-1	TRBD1	CASRPEGALYEQYF	TGCGCCAGCAGGCCCGAGGGGGCTCTCTACGAGCAGTACTTC
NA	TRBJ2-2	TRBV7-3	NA	CASSLDGPNTGELFF	TGTGCCAGCAGCCTCGATGGCCCGAACACCGGGGAGCTGTTTTTT
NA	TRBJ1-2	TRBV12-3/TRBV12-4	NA	CASSPGPYGYTF	TGTGCCAGCAGTCCTGGGCCTTATGGCTACACCTTC
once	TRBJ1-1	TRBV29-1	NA	CSVEAEIEAFF	TGCAGCGTTGAAGCCGAGATTGAAGCTTTCTTT
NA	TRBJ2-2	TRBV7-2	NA	CASSFDRHPTGELFF	TGTGCCAGCAGCTTCGACAGACACCCCACCGGGGAGCTGTTTTTT
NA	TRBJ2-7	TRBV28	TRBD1	CASSTRGQGGRYEQYF	TGTGCCAGCAGTACCCGTGGACAGGGGGGGAGATACGAGCAGTACTTC
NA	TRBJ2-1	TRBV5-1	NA	CASSPDNEQFF	TGCGCCAGCAGCCCAGACAATGAGCAGTTCTTC
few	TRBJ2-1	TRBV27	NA	CASSSRTMGNEQFF	TGTGCCAGCAGTTCTAGAACGATGGGCAATGAGCAGTTCTTC
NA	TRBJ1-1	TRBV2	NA	CASRSQGTGTEAFF	TGTGCCAGCAGATCACAGGGCACGGGTACTGAAGCTTTCTTT
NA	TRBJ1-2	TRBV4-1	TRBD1	CASSQKTGDLWGYTF	TGCGCCAGCAGCCAAAAGACAGGGGATCTCTGGGGCTACACCTTC
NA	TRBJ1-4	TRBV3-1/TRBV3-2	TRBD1	CASNRQGGGKLFF	TGTGCCAGCAACAGACAGGGAGGTGGAAAACTGTTTTTT
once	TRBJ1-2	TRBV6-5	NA	CASSRRQVNHYGYTF	TGTGCCAGCAGCCGTCGTCAGGTGAATCACTATGGCTACACCTTC
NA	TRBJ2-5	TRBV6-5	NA	CASKTVRATQYF	TGTGCCAGTAAGACAGTACGAGCGACCCAGTACTTC
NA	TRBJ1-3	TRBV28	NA	CASGRKDTIYF	TGTGCCAGCGGGAGAAAGGACACCATATATTTT
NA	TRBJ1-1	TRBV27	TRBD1	CASSPTQDRVNTEAFF	TGTGCCAGCAGTCCAACCCAGGACAGGGTGAACACTGAAGCTTTCTTT
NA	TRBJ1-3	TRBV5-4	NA	CASSHPGVSGNTIYF	TGTGCCAGCAGCCATCCAGGGGTCTCTGGAAACACCATATATTTT
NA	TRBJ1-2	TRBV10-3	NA	CAISEPGGSYTF	TGTGCCATCAGTGAGCCCGGGGGGAGCTACACCTTC
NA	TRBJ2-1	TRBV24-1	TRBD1	CATSRDRASNEQFF	TGTGCCACCAGCCGGGACAGGGCCTCCAATGAGCAGTTCTTC
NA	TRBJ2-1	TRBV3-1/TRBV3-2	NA	CASSRSGHNEQFF	TGTGCCAGCAGTCGAAGTGGACATAATGAGCAGTTCTTC
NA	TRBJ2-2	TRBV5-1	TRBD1	CASSPDRANTGELFF	TGCGCCAGCAGCCCGGACAGGGCGAACACCGGGGAGCTGTTTTTT
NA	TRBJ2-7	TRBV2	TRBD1	CASGRQGIWEQYF	TGTGCCAGCGGACGACAGGGAATTTGGGAGCAGTACTTC
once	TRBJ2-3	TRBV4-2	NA	CASSHMGAGGTDTQYF	TGTGCCAGCAGCCATATGGGGGCAGGGGGCACAGATACGCAGTATTTT
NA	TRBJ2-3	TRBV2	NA	CASSDYVGVGTDTQYF	TGTGCCAGCAGTGATTATGTTGGAGTCGGCACAGATACGCAGTATTTT
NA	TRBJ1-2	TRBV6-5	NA	CASSSGSYYGYTF	TGTGCCAGCAGTTCGGGGAGTTACTATGGCTACACCTTC
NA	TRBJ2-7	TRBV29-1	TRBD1	CSVLTGDRSEQYF	TGCAGCGTGCTTACAGGGGATCGTTCCGAGCAGTACTTC
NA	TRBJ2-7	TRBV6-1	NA	CASSERLPYEQYF	TGTGCCAGCAGTGAGAGACTCCCCTACGAGCAGTACTTC
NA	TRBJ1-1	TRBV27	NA	CASRKHSALDTEAFF	TGTGCCAGCAGGAAACATTCCGCCCTGGACACTGAAGCTTTCTTT
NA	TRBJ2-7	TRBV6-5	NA	CASSYGASPYEQYF	TGTGCCAGCAGTTACGGAGCTAGCCCCTACGAGCAGTACTTC
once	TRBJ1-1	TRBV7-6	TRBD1	CASSLETGGSSSAFF	TGTGCCAGCAGCTTAGAGACAGGGGGCTCGTCGTCCGCTTTCTTT
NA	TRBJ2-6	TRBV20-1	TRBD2	CSASLAGSSGANVLTF	TGCAGTGCGAGTCTAGCGGGGTCCTCTGGGGCCAACGTCCTGACTTTC
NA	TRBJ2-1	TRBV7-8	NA	CASSLEDGPRTNEQFF	TGTGCCAGCAGCTTAGAAGATGGGCCACGTACAAATGAGCAGTTCTTC
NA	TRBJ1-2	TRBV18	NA	CASSLGATNYGYTF	TGTGCCAGCTCACTGGGGGCTACTAACTATGGCTACACCTTC
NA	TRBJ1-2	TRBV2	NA	CASSVRQEVNGYTF	TGTGCCAGCAGCGTTCGACAGGAGGTTAATGGCTACACCTTC
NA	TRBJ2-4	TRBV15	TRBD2	CATSRLLFSSGRAGNIQYF	TGTGCCACCAGCAGACTGCTCTTCTCTAGCGGGAGGGCGGGAAACATTCAGTACTTC